This T cell receptor (beta chain) was retrieved from a study of Graves' ophthalmopathy and Graves' hyperthyroidism. Amplification of TCR beta CDR3 regions used RNA transcripts. The authors performed first-round RT-PCR with HTBI primers and then a second-round multiplex PCR. TCRdb re-analysed the multiplex PCR reads in MiXCR, keeping a single row per CDR3 protein. The sample lists some 250,000 distinct CDR3 sequences; 45% to 55% were seen once. This clonotype was found a few times. Ophthalmopathic donors had moderate-to-severe activity, CAS ≥3 and NOSPECS ≥4, with disease that had lasted under 3 months. The CDR3 sequence is 13 residues long. Looked up from germline, CDR1 is ENHRY and CDR2 is SYGVKD. V dropped 4 bases and J dropped 2 bases, with 8 bases sitting between them.

This clonotype was obtained from an adult man with Graves' ophthalmopathy. J is TRBJ2-5 and V is TRBV10-3; D might be TRBD2 (6 bases). Input material: peripheral blood. The CDR3 region has the DNA TGTGCCATCAGTGTGCGGGGTCAAGAGACCCAGTACTTC. Its translation is CAISVRGQETQYF.